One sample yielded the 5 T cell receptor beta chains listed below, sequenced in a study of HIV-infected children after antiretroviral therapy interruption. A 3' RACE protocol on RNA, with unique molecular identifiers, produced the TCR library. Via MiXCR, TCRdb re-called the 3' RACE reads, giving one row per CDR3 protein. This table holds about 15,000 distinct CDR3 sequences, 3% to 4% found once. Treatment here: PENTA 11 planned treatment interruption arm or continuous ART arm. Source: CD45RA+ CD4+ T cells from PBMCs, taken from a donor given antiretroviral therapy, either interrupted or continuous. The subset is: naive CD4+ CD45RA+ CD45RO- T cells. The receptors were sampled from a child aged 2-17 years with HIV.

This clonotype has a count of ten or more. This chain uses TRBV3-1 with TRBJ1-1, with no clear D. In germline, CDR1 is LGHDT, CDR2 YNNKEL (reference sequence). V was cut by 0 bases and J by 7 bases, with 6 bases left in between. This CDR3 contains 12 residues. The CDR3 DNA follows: TGTGCCAGCAGCCAAGAGAGTATTGAAGCTTTCTTT. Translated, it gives CASSQESIEAFF.

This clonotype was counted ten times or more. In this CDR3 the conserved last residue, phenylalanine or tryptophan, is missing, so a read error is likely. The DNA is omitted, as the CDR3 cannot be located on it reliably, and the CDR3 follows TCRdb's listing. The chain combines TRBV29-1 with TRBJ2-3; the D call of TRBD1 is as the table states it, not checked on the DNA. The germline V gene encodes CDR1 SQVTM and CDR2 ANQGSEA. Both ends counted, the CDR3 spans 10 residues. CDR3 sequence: CSVEELAGVQ.

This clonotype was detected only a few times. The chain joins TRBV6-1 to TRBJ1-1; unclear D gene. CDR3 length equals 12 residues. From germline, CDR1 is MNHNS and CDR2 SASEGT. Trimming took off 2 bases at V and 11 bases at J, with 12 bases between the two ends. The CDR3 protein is CASSESGGGAFF. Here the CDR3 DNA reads TGTGCCAGCAGTGAATCGGGAGGCGGGGCTTTCTTT.

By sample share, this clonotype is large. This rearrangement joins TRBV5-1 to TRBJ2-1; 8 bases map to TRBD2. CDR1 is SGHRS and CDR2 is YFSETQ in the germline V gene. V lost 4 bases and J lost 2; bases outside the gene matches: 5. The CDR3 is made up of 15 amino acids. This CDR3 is CASSLSGNPYNEQFF. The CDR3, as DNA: TGCGCCAGCAGCCTTAGCGGGAACCCCTACAATGAGCAGTTCTTC.

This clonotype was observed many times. The CDR3 DNA is TGTGCCAGCAGTTACCATCAACAGGGGCGGGAGACCCAGTACTTC. The encoded protein is CASSYHQQGRETQYF. The chain joins TRBV27 to TRBJ2-5, with 7 bases fitting TRBD1. CDR3 length: 15 residues. Germline V CDR1 and CDR2: MNHEY, SMNVEV (reference sequence). V trimming: 4 bases; J trimming: 5 bases; junction bases outside the gene matches: 10.